Below are 25 T cell receptor beta chains sequenced from a single sample in a study of blood T cell repertoires in COVID-19. Clones were read by immunoSEQ multiplex PCR, and TCRdb kept only the in-frame ones, dropping some. The data show over 120,000 clones, 60% to 80% seen once. The sequenced sample was peripheral blood. Receptor source: a woman between 50 and 59 years old with active or convalescent COVID-19.

This rearrangement joins TRBV7-2 to TRBJ2-7, with 12 bases matching TRBD2. The CDR3 runs to 16 residues. V lost 1 base to trimming and J lost 5 bases; unmatched junction nucleotides: 6. The germline V gene encodes CDR1 SGHTA and CDR2 FQGNSA. CDR3 residues: CASSLGRTSGNNEQYF. The CDR3 bases are TGTGCCAGCAGCTTAGGACGGACTAGCGGGAACAACGAGCAGTACTTC. Looking up the rest from reference TRBV7-2 and TRBJ2-7 gives the full variable domain: GAGVSQSPSNKVTEKGKDVELRCDPISGHTALYWYRQSLGQGLEFLIYFQGNSAPDKSGLPSDRFSAERTGGSVSTLTIQRTQQEDSAVYLCASSLGRTSGNNEQYFGPGTRLTVT.

The chain combines TRBV12-3 or TRBV12-4 with TRBJ2-1; D is possibly TRBD2 (5 bases). With 6 bases removed from V and 4 bases from J, the gap between germline ends came to 7 bases. The length of the CDR3 is 12 residues. The CDR3 DNA is TGTGCCAGCAGGCGGACTTACAATGAGCAGTTCTTC. It specifies CASRRTYNEQFF.

J is TRBJ2-1 and V is TRBV3-1 (or the pseudogene TRBV3-2), with D maybe TRBD1 (6 bases). V dropped 0 bases and J dropped 7 bases, with 10 bases sitting between them. The CDR3 runs to 14 residues. Germline V lookup: CDR1 LGHDT, CDR2 YNNKEL (reference sequence). The DNA of the CDR3 is TGTGCCAGCAGCCAAGAAACTAGGGGGAATGAGCAGTTCTTC. It encodes CASSQETRGNEQFF.

This clone was recorded only once. The chain joins TRBV27 to TRBJ1-5; D ambiguous. The CDR3 runs 13 residues. Per germline, CDR1 MNHEY and CDR2 SMNVEV (reference sequence). Trimming removed 9 bases from V and 3 bases from J, with 12 bases in between. This chain's CDR3 is CARAAGFNQPQHF. The CDR3 DNA follows: TGTGCCAGGGCTGCGGGATTCAATCAGCCCCAGCATTTT.

The chain couples TRBV3-1 (or the pseudogene TRBV3-2) to TRBJ2-7, with D tentatively TRBD2 (5 bases). The CDR3 is 14 residues long. CDR1 and CDR2 (germline): LGHDT, YNNKEL (reference sequence). The germline V and J ends were trimmed by 4 bases and 3 bases, with 13 bases remaining between them. As DNA, the CDR3 is TGTGCCAGCAGCCCCGAGGGAGTGATCTACGAGCAGTACTTC. The encoded protein is CASSPEGVIYEQYF.

A few counts support this clone. V and J are TRBV4-3 and TRBJ2-2, with D hard to call. Germline assignment: CDR1 LGHNA and CDR2 YSLEER. V was clipped by 1 base and J by 0 bases, with 6 bases between them. The CDR3 sequence is 15 residues long. In DNA form, the CDR3 reads TGCGCCAGCAGCCAAGCTGACACGAACACCGGGGAGCTGTTTTTT. Translation: CASSQADTNTGELFF.

The rearrangement uses TRBV9 and TRBJ2-5, with 9 nucleotides matching TRBD2. Germline V gene data show CDR1 as SGDLS and CDR2 as YYNGEE. The CDR3 has 14 amino acids. J was trimmed by 5 bases and V by 2 bases; bases with no gene match: 4. CDR3 residues: CASSVSGSLETQYF. DNA for the CDR3: TGTGCCAGCAGCGTTAGCGGGAGTTTGGAGACCCAGTACTTC. Full variable domain (rest looked up from reference TRBV9 and TRBJ2-5): DSGVTQTPKHLITATGQRVTLRCSPRSGDLSVYWYQQSLDQGLQFLIQYYNGEERAKGNILERFSAQQFPDLHSELNLSSLELGDSALYFCASSVSGSLETQYFGPGTRLLVL.

The chain links TRBV6-2 or TRBV6-3 to TRBJ1-2; D possibly corresponds to TRBD1 (6 bases). The CDR3 has 11 amino acids. CDR1 and CDR2 from the germline V gene are MNHEY and SVGEGT. The ends were cut back, 4 bases at V and 8 bases at J, with 8 bases in the middle. Here the CDR3 DNA reads TGTGCCAGCAGTTTTCAGGGGGGCTACACCTTC. This translates into CASSFQGGYTF.

The chain links TRBV6-2 or TRBV6-3 to TRBJ1-1; 7 bases agree with TRBD1. This CDR3 is 13 amino acids long. J was trimmed by 7 bases and V by 2 bases; bases with no gene match: 4. Germline CDR1 is MNHEY and CDR2 is SVGEGT. CDR3 in amino acids: CASSYDREVEAFF. CDR3 bases: TGTGCCAGCAGTTACGACAGGGAGGTTGAAGCTTTCTTT.

CDR3 DNA: TGTGCCAGTAGTGTCACGGGACAGCCAAACACTGAAGCTTTCTTT. Translated: CASSVTGQPNTEAFF. The J gene is TRBJ1-1, the V gene TRBV19; 7 bases are shared with TRBD1. The J segment lost 2 bases and the V segment lost 5 bases, leaving 8 bases of the junction unmatched. The length of the CDR3 is 15 residues. Germline loops: CDR1 LNHDA, CDR2 SQIVND (reference sequence).

The chain combines TRBV6-5 with TRBJ1-3; D unresolved. The CDR3 loop spans 13 amino acids. The germline CDR1 and CDR2 sequences are MNHEY and SVGAGI. Deletions cut 2 bases from V and 7 bases from J, with 9 bases between. The CDR3 sequence: CASSYREENTIYF. The CDR3, as DNA: TGTGCCAGCAGTTACAGGGAGGAGAACACCATATATTTT.

The chain combines TRBV25-1 with TRBJ1-2; TRBD1 aligns across 10 bases. The germline V gene encodes CDR1 MGHDK and CDR2 SYGVNS. This CDR3 comprises 14 residues. V gave up 2 bases and J gave up 8 bases; unmatched junction bases: 5. The CDR3, as DNA: TGTGCCAGCAGTGAAGGGGGGACAGGGGAGGGCTACACCTTC. Encoded protein: CASSEGGTGEGYTF.

The rearrangement uses TRBV4-3 and TRBJ1-2; a possible D gene is TRBD1 (5 bases). Germline V gene lookup returns CDR1 LGHNA and CDR2 YSLEER. Between the trimmed V and J ends, which lost 0 bases and 3 bases, there was a span of 11 bases. The CDR3 contains 15 residues. The CDR3 sequence is CASSQDAGGDYGYTF. DNA for the CDR3: TGCGCCAGCAGCCAAGATGCCGGGGGAGACTATGGCTACACCTTC.

This chain uses TRBV4-2 with TRBJ1-5, with no clear D. Trimming took off 4 bases at V and 3 bases at J, with 10 bases between the two ends. The CDR3 loop spans 14 amino acids. In germline, CDR1 is LGHNA, CDR2 YNFKEQ. CDR3 DNA: TGTGCCAGCAGCCGTAGGCAGGACAATCAGCCCCAGCATTTT. Translation gives CASSRRQDNQPQHF.

This sequence joins TRBV19 and TRBJ2-3; TRBD1 is a possible D gene (5 bases). Trimming shortened V by 7 bases and J by 5 bases, and 19 bases separated the two germline ends. The CDR3 sequence is 15 residues long. The germline gives CDR1 LNHDA, CDR2 SQIVND (reference sequence). In nucleotides, the CDR3 is TGTGCCAGTACGAATGGCCCTGGGGCAGGAGATACGCAGTATTTT. Encoded protein: CASTNGPGAGDTQYF.

The chain is built from TRBV7-2 and TRBJ2-2; no firm D call. Trimming removed 5 bases from V and 1 base from J, with 8 bases in between. CDR1 is SGHTA and CDR2 is FQGNSA in the germline V gene. The CDR3 covers 14 residues. CDR3 nucleotides: TGTGCCAGCAGCCCCCTCGGGAACACCGGGGAGCTGTTTTTT. It translates to CASSPLGNTGELFF.

The rearrangement links TRBV6-6 to TRBJ1-4; 9 bases map to TRBD1. V was clipped by 2 bases and J by 8 bases; unmatched bases: 9. This CDR3 has 16 residues. The germline V gene encodes CDR1 MNHNY and CDR2 SVGAGI (reference sequence). The CDR3 loop is CASSYRRQGVREKLFF. In DNA, the CDR3 is TGTGCCAGCAGTTACAGGAGACAGGGGGTTCGGGAAAAACTGTTTTTT.

The rearrangement joins TRBV15 to TRBJ1-2; maybe TRBD1 (5 bases). V gave up 0 bases and J gave up 3 bases, with 8 bases separating them. The CDR3 spans 14 residues. The germline CDR1 and CDR2 sequences are LNHNV and YYDKDF (reference sequence). DNA for the CDR3: TGTGCCACCAGCAGAGATAGGGGTCACTATGGCTACACCTTC. This gives the protein CATSRDRGHYGYTF.

The CDR3 here is CASHEIANYGYTF. The CDR3 nucleotides are TGTGCCAGCCATGAGATAGCTAACTATGGCTACACCTTC. This rearrangement joins TRBV28 to TRBJ1-2; D not certain. The V end lost 8 bases, the J end lost 0 bases, and 10 bases lay between the germline ends. Looked up from germline, CDR1 is MDHEN and CDR2 is SYDVKM. This CDR3 has 13 amino acids.

This clone was observed a few times. DNA for the CDR3: TGTGCCAGCAGCTTAGGGACAGCCACGACGGGCGAGCAGTACTTC. Its translation: CASSLGTATTGEQYF. This sequence joins TRBV7-8 and TRBJ2-7, with a weak D call TRBD1 (6 bases). Germline values: CDR1 SGHVS, CDR2 FQNEAQ. The length of the CDR3 is 15 residues. V gave up 1 base and J gave up 6 bases, with 16 bases separating them.

V is TRBV6-4 and J is TRBJ1-2; 11 bases are a match to TRBD1. The CDR3 covers 17 residues. Trimming removed 7 bases from V and 4 bases from J; junction bases left unmatched: 14. Germline values: CDR1 MRHNA, CDR2 SNTAGT. CDR3 nucleotide sequence: TGTGCCAGCACCGACCGGGACAGGGGGTTGAAAAGCTATGGCTACACCTTC. Protein product: CASTDRDRGLKSYGYTF.

The chain uses TRBV24-1 and TRBJ1-5, with TRBD1 matching over 9 bases. Germline loops: CDR1 KGHDR, CDR2 SFDVKD. Trimming at V came to 9 bases and at J to 5 bases, leaving 16 bases not matched to a gene. There are 17 residues in the CDR3. The CDR3 DNA reads TGTGCCACCGACCACCGGGACAGGGCCCGAGGCGATCAGCCCCAGCATTTT. Translated, it gives CATDHRDRARGDQPQHF.

The chain has TRBV7-3 and TRBJ2-1; tentatively, D is TRBD1 (6 bases). Germline CDR1 and CDR2: SGHTA and FQGTGA. V lost 2 bases, J lost 3 bases, and 8 bases lay in between. The CDR3 runs to 14 residues. CDR3: CASSLGGNYNEQFF. The DNA of the CDR3 is TGTGCCAGCAGCTTAGGGGGCAACTACAATGAGCAGTTCTTC.

V is TRBV7-8 and J is TRBJ2-5; TRBD1 aligns across 8 bases. This CDR3 comprises 14 residues. J was trimmed by 2 bases and V by 6 bases; bases with no gene match: 5. Germline CDR1 and CDR2: SGHVS and FQNEAQ. The CDR3 loop reads CASRATGAQETQYF. The CDR3 DNA reads TGTGCCAGCAGGGCGACAGGGGCTCAAGAGACCCAGTACTTC.

The chain employs TRBV3-1 (or the pseudogene TRBV3-2) and TRBJ1-1, with D possibly matching TRBD1 (5 bases). CDR1 and CDR2 (germline): LGHDT, YNNKEL (reference sequence). V dropped 2 bases and J dropped 4 bases, with 8 bases sitting between them. The CDR3 is made up of 13 amino acids. The chain's CDR3 is CASSQSGGTEAFF. CDR3 DNA sequence: TGTGCCAGCAGCCAATCGGGGGGCACTGAAGCTTTCTTT.